These 20 T cell receptor beta chains originate from one sample sequenced in a study of regulatory T cells in long-lasting Graves disease (dated by TCRdb to the early 2020s). This sample's time point label indicates: persistent/refractory GD, antithyroid drugs over 5 years with positive TRAb. RNA was extracted from PBMCs in TRIzol for both TCR sequencing and RNA sequencing. Library preparation was by multiplex PCR. The sequencing machine was an Illumina HiSeq 4000. TCR beta libraries were built with iRepertoire HTBI primers and Arm-PCR amplification of CDR3 regions. Starting from the raw public reads, TCRdb applied fastp trimming at Q25, assembled clones with MiXCR and retained in-frame beta chains. CDR3 protein sequences are deduplicated, and each keeps its most common genes and DNA. The sample has some 470,000 distinct CDR3 sequences on record, 20% to 25% of them singletons. The top ten constitute roughly 7% of the sample.

This sample comprised peripheral blood mononuclear cells (PBMCs), obtained when the disease was refractory, from a patient treated with antithyroid drugs. These receptor sequences come from a female donor with Graves disease.

This chain connects TRBV10-1 to TRBJ2-7; 9 nucleotides match TRBD1. The CDR3 loop spans 16 amino acids. With 0 bases clipped from V and 3 bases from J, the junction kept 6 bases outside the gene matches. Germline CDR1 and CDR2: WNHNN and SYGVQD (reference sequence). CDR3 nucleotide sequence: TGCGCCAGCAGTGAGTCAACGGGACAGGGTCTCTACGAGCAGTACTTC. Its translation: CASSESTGQGLYEQYF.

This clonotype was seen ten or more times. This rearrangement joins TRBV6-5 to TRBJ2-5, with D possibly matching TRBD2 (5 bases). Trimming removed 2 bases from V and 3 bases from J, with 13 bases in between. From germline, CDR1 is MNHEY and CDR2 SVGAGI. This CDR3 is built from 15 residues. CDR3 protein: CASSYDEGTKETQYF. The DNA of the CDR3 is TGTGCCAGCAGTTACGACGAGGGAACAAAAGAGACCCAGTACTTC.

This sequence joins TRBV27 and TRBJ1-1; D uncertain. From germline, CDR1 is MNHEY and CDR2 SMNVEV (reference sequence). The CDR3 has 13 amino acids. V lost 6 bases and J 1 base, leaving 9 bases between the germline ends. The CDR3 loop is CASRGRWNTEAFF. The DNA for the CDR3 is TGTGCCAGCAGGGGAAGATGGAACACTGAAGCTTTCTTT.

This clonotype was seen more than once but under ten times. The rearrangement links TRBV19 to TRBJ1-2; TRBD1 aligns across 10 bases. V was clipped by 4 bases and J by 0 bases; unmatched bases: 5. The CDR3 sequence is 16 residues long. The V gene's germline CDR1 is LNHDA and CDR2 SQIVND (reference sequence). As DNA, the CDR3 is TGTGCCAGTAGTAGGACAGGGGGGCGGACTAACTATGGCTACACCTTC. It encodes CASSRTGGRTNYGYTF.

This chain uses TRBV29-1 with TRBJ2-3, with TRBD2 matching 11 bases. CDR3 length equals 15 residues. The germline gives CDR1 SQVTM, CDR2 ANQGSEA. After removal of 2 bases from V and 3 bases from J, the junction contained 4 bases not matched to a gene. The CDR3 protein is CSVETSGSRTDTQYF. CDR3 nucleotide sequence: TGCAGCGTTGAAACTAGCGGGAGTCGTACAGATACGCAGTATTTT.

This rearrangement joins TRBV3-1 to TRBJ2-7; a weak D match, TRBD1 (6 bases). The germline gives CDR1 LGHDT, CDR2 YNNKEL (reference sequence). The CDR3 has 18 amino acids. V was cut by 0 bases and J by 2 bases, with 20 bases left in between. The CDR3 DNA is TGTGCCAGCAGCCAAGAAGGGGGTATGGGACAATTCACCTACGAGCAGTACTTC. This codes for CASSQEGGMGQFTYEQYF.

This clonotype occurred many times. The chain combines TRBV12-3 or TRBV12-4 with TRBJ1-5; 9 nucleotides match TRBD1. With 3 bases clipped from V and 5 bases from J, the junction kept 8 bases outside the gene matches. The CDR3 extends over 16 amino acids. This CDR3 reads CASSLGPGQGYQPQHF. CDR3 nucleotide sequence: TGTGCCAGCAGTTTGGGACCGGGACAGGGCTATCAGCCCCAGCATTTT.

This clonotype was observed once. The chain uses TRBV30 and TRBJ1-2; possible D gene TRBD1, 5 bases. The CDR3 is 14 residues long. Germline CDR1 GTSNPN, CDR2 SVGIG (reference sequence). Trimming left V 4 bases short and J 4 bases short, with 16 bases between. In nucleotides, the CDR3 is TGTGCCTGGACCTCCGTGGGACGGGTCTATGGCTACACCTTC. Its protein is CAWTSVGRVYGYTF.

This clonotype was counted many times. The CDR3 DNA sequence: TGTGCCCGCCGATCTTGGGACAGCTATGGCTACACCTTC. It translates to CARRSWDSYGYTF. This rearrangement joins TRBV2 to TRBJ1-2; TRBD1 matches 7 bases. Trimming removed 11 bases from V and 4 bases from J; junction bases left unmatched: 10. The CDR3 is made up of 13 amino acids. Germline V lookup: CDR1 SNHLY, CDR2 FYNNEI.

This clonotype was detected once. The chain combines TRBV19 with TRBJ1-5; D is possibly TRBD1 (6 bases). V was shortened by 8 bases and J by 7 bases, with 15 bases between the two germline ends. The V gene's germline CDR1 is LNHDA and CDR2 SQIVND (reference sequence). CDR3 size: 13 residues. The CDR3 protein is CASGLQGEQPQHF. CDR3 nucleotides: TGTGCCAGTGGTCTACAGGGAGAGCAGCCCCAGCATTTT. Drawing the rest from reference TRBV19 and TRBJ1-5, the complete variable domain is DGGITQSPKYLFRKEGQNVTLSCEQNLNHDAMYWYRQDPGQGLRLIYYSQIVNDFQKGDIAEGYSVSREKKESFPLTVTSAQKNPTAFYLCASGLQGEQPQHFGDGTRLSIL.

This chain connects TRBV11-2 to TRBJ1-2, with TRBD1 as a possible D gene (5 bases). Trimming shortened V by 1 base and J by 7 bases, and 13 bases separated the two germline ends. Germline CDR1 SGHAT, CDR2 FQNNGV. The length of the CDR3 is 14 residues. As DNA, the CDR3 is TGTGCCAGCAGCTTAGCTCAGGGATCGGGTGGCTACACCTTC. Protein product: CASSLAQGSGGYTF.

The chain is built from TRBV5-1 and TRBJ2-4; D call uncertain. The CDR3 has 15 residues. V was clipped by 0 bases and J by 2 bases, with 9 bases between them. Germline CDR1 is SGHRS and CDR2 is YFSETQ. CDR3 sequence: CASSLGPDTKNIQYF. The CDR3 region has the DNA TGCGCCAGCAGCTTGGGACCAGACACCAAAAACATTCAGTACTTC.

The rearrangement joins TRBV20-1 to TRBJ1-2; a weak D match, TRBD1 (5 bases). The CDR3 runs 16 residues. Deletions cut 0 bases from V and 7 bases from J, with 21 bases between. Germline V CDR1 and CDR2: DFQATT, SNEGSKA (reference sequence). The DNA for the CDR3 is TGCAGTGCTAGAGATATCCAGGGCCTCAAGGTCGTTGGCTACACCTTC. Amino acids: CSARDIQGLKVVGYTF.

This clonotype turned up a few times. This may be a read error: a much more frequent sequence differs by one nucleotide. J is TRBJ2-7 and V is TRBV28; D remains ambiguous. This CDR3 comprises 14 residues. Germline V gene lookup returns CDR1 MDHEN and CDR2 SYDVKM. V was cut by 6 bases and J by 2 bases, with 14 bases left in between. The CDR3: CASRSEYRTYEQYF. The CDR3 coding sequence is TGTGCCAGCAGATCCGAATACCGAACCTACGAGCAGTACTTC.

This clonotype was observed a handful of times. J is TRBJ2-7 and V is TRBV28; 7 nucleotides align to TRBD2. The CDR3 covers 16 residues. CDR1 and CDR2 from the germline V gene are MDHEN and SYDVKM. V trimming: 1 base; J trimming: 0 bases; junction bases outside the gene matches: 6. CDR3 in DNA: TGTGCCAGCAGTTTATTTGCGACTAGCCCCTCCTACGAGCAGTACTTC. Residues: CASSLFATSPSYEQYF.

V usage is TRBV19 and J usage is TRBJ2-5; D is ambiguous. The CDR3 consists of 17 residues. Trimming pared 4 bases from V and 1 base from J, leaving 19 bases between. CDR1 and CDR2 (germline): LNHDA, SQIVND (reference sequence). This CDR3 reads CASSNPYNGRSQETQYF. Written as DNA, the CDR3 is TGTGCCAGTAGTAACCCCTACAACGGACGGAGCCAAGAGACCCAGTACTTC.

The genes are TRBV18 and TRBJ1-5; D ambiguous. Per the germline V gene, CDR1 is KGHSH and CDR2 is LQKENI. V was clipped by 6 bases and J by 4 bases, with 10 bases between them. CDR3 length equals 13 residues. CDR3 residues: CASSDGLNQPQHF. The CDR3 DNA follows: TGTGCCAGCTCGGACGGCCTTAATCAGCCCCAGCATTTT.

This chain joins TRBV10-3 and TRBJ2-7; possibly TRBD2 for D (6 bases). The germline V gene encodes CDR1 ENHRY and CDR2 SYGVKD. With 2 bases removed from V and 5 bases from J, the gap between germline ends came to 13 bases. The CDR3 extends over 14 amino acids. CDR3 in DNA: TGTGCCATCAGTGAGCGTCTAGCGAAACACGAGCAGTACTTC. Residues: CAISERLAKHEQYF.

Comment on this clonotype: Likely a read error: the CDR3 ends without its conserved phenylalanine or tryptophan. The chain is built from TRBV7-2 and TRBJ2-7, with TRBD1 as a possible D gene (5 bases). CDR1 and CDR2 from the germline V gene are SGHTA and FQGNSA. The CDR3 is 14 residues long. Trimming pared 2 bases from V and 2 bases from J, leaving 10 bases between. The CDR3 is CASSLNQGPYEQYS. The CDR3 DNA is TGTGCCAGCAGCTTAAATCAGGGCCCCTACGAGCAGTACTCC.

For this clonotype: A much larger clone differs by one base, so this may be a read error. This is likely a read error, given that the CDR3 carries no conserved phenylalanine or tryptophan at its end. The J gene is TRBJ2-5, the V gene TRBV28; 10 bases fit TRBD1. The CDR3 is 18 amino acids. Per the germline V gene, CDR1 is MDHEN and CDR2 is SYDVKM. Trimming at V came to 2 bases and at J to 1 base, leaving 10 bases not matched to a gene. As DNA, the CDR3 is TGTGCCAGCAGTTTAAAATGGGGGACAGGGGCAAGCCAAGAGACCCAGTACCTC. Translated, it gives CASSLKWGTGASQETQYL.